The sequence of this T cell receptor (beta chain) was determined in a study of T cells after yellow fever vaccination. Whole-study findings and limits: Clonotypes appearing in both CD4 and CD8 compartments existed, and their share was small.

This clonotype was seen a few times. Its target is not known. Between the trimmed V and J ends, which lost 5 bases and 10 bases, there was a span of 18 bases. Per the germline V gene, CDR1 is SGHKS and CDR2 is YYEKEE (reference sequence). The CDR3 sequence is 13 residues long. TCRdb recomputed calls from the 5' RACE reads with MiXCR, one row per CDR3 protein. The data hold fewer than 450,000 distinct CDR3 sequences, with approximately 4.2% observed a single time. This chain links TRBV5-5 with TRBJ1-1; D gene ambiguous. Material: PBMCs, obtained 5 days after the yellow fever booster vaccination. The sequence came from a man between 18 and 29 years old who received the YFV17D yellow fever vaccine. The CDR3 DNA follows: TGTGCCAGCAGTCGTGAAGGAAACCGGGGAGCTTTCTTT. As protein: CASSREGNRGAFF.